Sequencing of this T cell receptor beta chain was carried out in a study of Ad26.COV2.S vaccination and SARS-CoV-2 variants. Clones were sequenced by immunoSEQ multiplex PCR, and TCRdb holds only the in-frame ones, with some missing. The sample shows hundreds of thousands of clones, 85% to 90% of them seen only once. The treatment: around 19 received Ad26.COV2.S at low or high dose, single or two shots; about 5 received placebo; per-sample allocation not given. Sampling took place 63 days after the first vaccine or placebo injection. It was Wuhan-strain SARS-CoV-2 spike that the Ad26 vaccine vector expressed. Details on this clone: What it recognizes is unknown.

The CDR3 is 14 residues long. Trimming took 5 bases from V and 1 from J, leaving 11 bases between them. Germline assignment: CDR1 SEHNR and CDR2 FQNEAQ (reference sequence). General study points: Responses of spike-specific T cells (both CD8+ and CD4+) reportedly showed substantial breadth after vaccination. Higher spike-specific TCR breadth was found in vaccine recipients than in placebo recipients.

This sequence was found in a person between 18 and 65 years old who received the Ad26.COV2.S COVID-19 vaccine or a placebo. The gene calls are TRBV7-9 and TRBJ1-1; D perhaps matches TRBD1 (6 bases). The specimen was peripheral blood, collected in a trial of Ad26.COV2.S vaccine versus placebo. CDR3 DNA sequence: TGTGCCAGCAGCCTAGACAGGACGAACACTGAAGCTTTCTTT. It codes for CASSLDRTNTEAFF.